The text below deals with one T cell receptor beta chain. Germline V lookup: CDR1 SGHAT, CDR2 FQNNGV. The CDR3 totals 18 residues. V lost 3 bases, J lost 1 base, and 8 bases stayed unmatched. This entry is derived from a study of blood T cell repertoires in COVID-19. Study-wide context: Sites across the United States, Italy and Spain contributed samples from acute and convalescent COVID-19. T cells, B-cell-depleted T cells, or PBMCs provided the cDNA or gDNA that served as material.

Authors' processing steps: Reference gene primer amplification yielded estimated nucleated cell counts. Using immunoSEQ multiplex PCR, the repertoire was profiled, and TCRdb retains in-frame clones only, with some absent. The V and J calls and clone size were taken over from that table, and D and trimming were inferred from the DNA. This repertoire shows about 140,000 clones, 85% to 90% found once; its top ten account for about 10%. The receptor's source is an elderly woman with acute or convalescent COVID-19. The gene calls are TRBV11-2 and TRBJ2-5, with 13 bases aligning to TRBD2. The specimen sequenced was peripheral blood. CDR3 bases: TGTGCCAGCAGCTTTGGGAGACTAGCGGGGGGCCTCCAAGAGACCCAGTACTTC. This codes for CASSFGRLAGGLQETQYF.